Sequencing of this T cell receptor (beta chain) was carried out in a study of blood T cell repertoires in COVID-19. Per the study methods: Amplified reference gene primers provided the basis for estimating nucleated cell counts. Sequencing was performed with immunoSEQ multiplex PCR; in TCRdb, only in-frame clones are kept and a portion is missing. D and trimming were read from the DNA, whereas the V and J calls and clone size are those reported in that table. The sample has about 3,600 clones, roughly three quarters seen once. With V trimmed by 6 bases and J by 3 bases, 8 bases remained unmatched. CDR3 length: 14 amino acids. Germline-derived CDR1 and CDR2 are MNHEY and SVGEGT.

Sequencing was performed on peripheral blood. The V call is TRBV6-2 or TRBV6-3, the J call TRBJ2-7; 7 nucleotides match TRBD1. The TCR was taken from a human donor in a cohort sampled during active COVID-19. The CDR3 coding sequence is TGTGCCAGCAGCTTGGACAGGAAAATCTACGAGCAGTACTTC. Its protein is CASSLDRKIYEQYF.